The following is a T cell receptor beta chain sequence with its context. CDR1 is SGDLS, CDR2 YYNGEE, per germline. CDR3 size: 14 residues. V lost 0 bases and J lost 5, with 12 bases in between. There were TCR beta CDR3 regions amplified from RNA transcripts. In the first-round RT-PCR of the TCR CDR3, the HTBI primer set was used. One entry per CDR3 protein, called by TCRdb with MiXCR from the multiplex PCR reads. Among more than 450,000 distinct CDR3 sequences, around 15% were seen once, and the ten largest hold about 15%. The entry originates in a study of T cells in Graves' hyperthyroidism and ophthalmopathy. Criteria for exclusion of patients were uncontrolled infection, other autoimmune disease, pregnancy or lactation. Diagnoses rested on clinical symptoms, serum thyroxine and TRAb, thyroid ultrasound and orbital computed tomography.

This chain connects TRBV9 to TRBJ2-7, with D uncertain. Input material: blood. This TCR derives from a woman aged 35 to 49 with Graves' hyperthyroidism. CDR3 bases: TGTGCCAGCAGCGTAGGTCCCGTGGTCCACGAGCAGTACTTC. As protein: CASSVGPVVHEQYF.